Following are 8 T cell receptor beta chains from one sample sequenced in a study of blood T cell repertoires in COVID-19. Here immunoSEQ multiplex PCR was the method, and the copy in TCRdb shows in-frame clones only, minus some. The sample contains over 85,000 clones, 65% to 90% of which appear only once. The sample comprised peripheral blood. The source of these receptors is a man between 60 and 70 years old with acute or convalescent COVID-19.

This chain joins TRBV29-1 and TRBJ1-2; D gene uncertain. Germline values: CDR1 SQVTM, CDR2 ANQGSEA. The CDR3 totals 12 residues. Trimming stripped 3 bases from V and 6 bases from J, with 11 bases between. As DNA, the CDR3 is TGCAGCGTTGAGGCGGGGAGGGATGGCTACACCTTC. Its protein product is CSVEAGRDGYTF. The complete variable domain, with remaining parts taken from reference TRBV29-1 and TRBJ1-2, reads SAVISQKPSRDICQRGTSLTIQCQVDSQVTMMFWYRQQPGQSLTLIATANQGSEATYESGFVIDKFPISRPNLTFSTLTVSNMSPEDSSIYLCSVEAGRDGYTFGSGTRLTVV.

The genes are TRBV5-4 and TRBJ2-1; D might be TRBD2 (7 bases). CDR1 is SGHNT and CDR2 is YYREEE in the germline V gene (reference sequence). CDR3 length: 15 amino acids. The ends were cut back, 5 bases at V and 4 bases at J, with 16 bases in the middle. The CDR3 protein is CASSSVGGPYNEQFF. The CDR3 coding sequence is TGTGCCAGCAGTTCGGTGGGGGGGCCATACAATGAGCAGTTCTTC.

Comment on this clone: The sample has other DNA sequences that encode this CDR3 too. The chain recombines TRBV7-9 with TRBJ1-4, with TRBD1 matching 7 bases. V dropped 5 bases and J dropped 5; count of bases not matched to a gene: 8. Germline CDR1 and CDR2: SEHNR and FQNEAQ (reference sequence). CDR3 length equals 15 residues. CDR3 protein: CASSTRTGRNEKLFF. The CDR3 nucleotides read TGTGCCAGCAGCACAAGGACAGGCAGAAATGAAAAACTGTTTTTT.

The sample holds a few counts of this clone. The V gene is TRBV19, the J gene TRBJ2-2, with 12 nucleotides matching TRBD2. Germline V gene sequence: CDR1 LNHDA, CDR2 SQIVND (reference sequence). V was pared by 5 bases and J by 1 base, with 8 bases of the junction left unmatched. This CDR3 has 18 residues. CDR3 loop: CASSLMTSGGLNTGELFF. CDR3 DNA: TGTGCCAGTAGTTTAATGACTAGCGGGGGCCTGAACACCGGGGAGCTGTTTTTT. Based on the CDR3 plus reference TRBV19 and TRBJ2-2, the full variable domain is DGGITQSPKYLFRKEGQNVTLSCEQNLNHDAMYWYRQDPGQGLRLIYYSQIVNDFQKGDIAEGYSVSREKKESFPLTVTSAQKNPTAFYLCASSLMTSGGLNTGELFFGEGSRLTVL.

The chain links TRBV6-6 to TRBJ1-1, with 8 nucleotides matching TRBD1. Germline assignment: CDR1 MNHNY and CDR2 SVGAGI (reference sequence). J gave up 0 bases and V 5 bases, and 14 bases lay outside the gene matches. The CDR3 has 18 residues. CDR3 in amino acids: CASSRRTGPRGLNTEAFF. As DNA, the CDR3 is TGTGCCAGCAGTCGACGGACAGGGCCCCGAGGATTGAACACTGAAGCTTTCTTT.

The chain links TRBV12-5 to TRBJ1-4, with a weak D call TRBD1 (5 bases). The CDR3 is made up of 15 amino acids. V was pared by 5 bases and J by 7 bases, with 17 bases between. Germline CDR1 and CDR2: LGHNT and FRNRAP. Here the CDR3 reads CASGTSAGAGEKLFF. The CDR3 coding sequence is TGTGCTAGTGGTACAAGCGCTGGGGCTGGTGAAAAACTGTTTTTT.

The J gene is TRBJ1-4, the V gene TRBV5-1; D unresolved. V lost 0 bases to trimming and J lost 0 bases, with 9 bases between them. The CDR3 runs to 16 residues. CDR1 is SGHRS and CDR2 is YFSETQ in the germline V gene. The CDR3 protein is CASSLELLATNEKLFF. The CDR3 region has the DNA TGCGCCAGCAGCTTGGAGCTATTGGCAACTAATGAAAAACTGTTTTTT.

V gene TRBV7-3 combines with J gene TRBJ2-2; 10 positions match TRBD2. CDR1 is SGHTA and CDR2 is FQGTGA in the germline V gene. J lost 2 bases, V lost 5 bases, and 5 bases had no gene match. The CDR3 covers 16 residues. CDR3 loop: CASSPQLAGNTGELFF. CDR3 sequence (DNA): TGTGCCAGCAGCCCCCAACTAGCGGGAAACACCGGGGAGCTGTTTTTT.